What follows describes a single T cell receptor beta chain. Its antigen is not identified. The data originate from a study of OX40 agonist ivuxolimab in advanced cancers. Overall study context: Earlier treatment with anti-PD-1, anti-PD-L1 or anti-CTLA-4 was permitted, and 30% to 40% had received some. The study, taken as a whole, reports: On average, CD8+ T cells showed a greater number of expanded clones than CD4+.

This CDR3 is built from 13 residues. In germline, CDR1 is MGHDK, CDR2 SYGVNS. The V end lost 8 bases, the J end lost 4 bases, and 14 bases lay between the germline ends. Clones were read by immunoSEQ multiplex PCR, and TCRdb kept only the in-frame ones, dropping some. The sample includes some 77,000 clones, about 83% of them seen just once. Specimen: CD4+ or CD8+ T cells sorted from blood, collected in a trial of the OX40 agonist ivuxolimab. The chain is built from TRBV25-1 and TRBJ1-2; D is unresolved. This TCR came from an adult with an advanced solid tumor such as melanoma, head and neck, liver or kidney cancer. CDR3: CASGGTGLYGYTF. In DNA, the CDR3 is TGTGCCAGCGGAGGAACGGGCCTCTATGGCTACACCTTC.